Presented here are 17 T cell receptor beta chains from one specimen sequenced in a study of spatial heterogeneity in lung cancer. MiXCR was run by TCRdb on the 5' RACE reads, yielding one entry per CDR3 protein. The table shows some 10,000 distinct CDR3 sequences, with 20% to 25% occurring only once. The time point denotes: blood at routine non-recurrence follow-up after resection. The material sequenced was PBMCs, taken at follow-up. Receptors originate from a male donor with early-stage non-small cell lung cancer.

This clonotype was detected many times. V and J are TRBV7-2 and TRBJ2-5; TRBD1 aligns across 10 bases. This CDR3 region has 13 residues. The V gene's germline CDR1 is SGHTA and CDR2 FQGNSA. Trimming cost V 5 bases and J 7 bases; bases outside gene matches: 4. CDR3 nucleotide sequence: TGTGCCAGCAGCCAGGGACAGGGGTGGACCCAGTACTTC. This translates into CASSQGQGWTQYF.

The J gene is TRBJ2-2, the V gene TRBV10-1, with TRBD1 identical over 8 bases. Germline V lookup: CDR1 WNHNN, CDR2 SYGVQD (reference sequence). The junction had 3 bases not matched to a gene; V was cut back by 3 bases and J by 0 bases. The CDR3 has 16 residues. DNA for the CDR3: TGCGCCAGCAGTGACCAGGGGGCCACGAACACCGGGGAGCTGTTTTTT. Its translation is CASSDQGATNTGELFF.

This clonotype was picked up many times. The chain carries TRBV28 and TRBJ1-2; maybe TRBD1 (5 bases). CDR3 size: 16 residues. The germline CDR1 and CDR2 sequences are MDHEN and SYDVKM. V lost 4 bases, J lost 4 bases, and 19 bases lay in between. Here the CDR3 DNA reads TGTGCCAGCAGTTCGACTCCGGGACGGCGAGGCTATGGCTACACCTTC. Residues: CASSSTPGRRGYGYTF.

In this sample, this clonotype turned up many times. The genes are TRBV7-9 and TRBJ2-5, with 7 bases identical to TRBD1. Unmatched junction bases numbered 8, after V lost 5 bases and J lost 2 bases. Germline CDR1 and CDR2: SEHNR and FQNEAQ (reference sequence). This CDR3 is built from 15 residues. CDR3 in amino acids: CASSLQGQPQETQYF. The DNA for the CDR3 is TGTGCCAGCAGCCTTCAGGGACAGCCTCAAGAGACCCAGTACTTC.

By its share, this clonotype is hyperexpanded. The chain uses TRBV3-1 and TRBJ2-7; D gene unclear. The CDR3 has 12 amino acids. The ends were cut back, 1 base at V and 3 bases at J, with 4 bases in the middle. In germline, CDR1 is LGHDT, CDR2 YNNKEL (reference sequence). Here the CDR3 reads CASSQGDYEQYF. CDR3 DNA: TGTGCCAGCAGCCAAGGAGACTACGAGCAGTACTTC.

V usage is TRBV5-1 and J usage is TRBJ1-6, with D hard to call. The V end lost 0 bases, the J end lost 0 bases, and 10 bases lay between the germline ends. The CDR3 has 17 amino acids. Germline CDR1 SGHRS, CDR2 YFSETQ. The CDR3 sequence: CASSLALQSSYNSPLHF. CDR3 coding DNA: TGCGCCAGCAGCTTGGCTTTACAGAGCTCCTATAATTCACCCCTCCACTTT.

The gene calls are TRBV18 and TRBJ1-5; TRBD1 is a possible D gene (6 bases). This CDR3 has 16 amino acids. In germline, CDR1 is KGHSH, CDR2 LQKENI. The germline V and J ends were trimmed by 4 bases and 4 bases, with 17 bases remaining between them. CDR3 in amino acids: CASSQNQGQPNQPQHF. The CDR3 coding sequence is TGTGCCAGCTCACAGAACCAAGGACAGCCAAATCAGCCCCAGCATTTT.

This clonotype is categorized as medium-sized (0.01 to 0.1%). The V gene is TRBV4-2, the J gene TRBJ1-1; no clear D. The CDR3 runs 15 residues. CDR1 and CDR2 from the germline V gene are LGHNA and YNFKEQ. V lost 8 bases and J lost 1, with 17 bases in between. CDR3 sequence reads: CASGSSRQANTEAFF. In nucleotides, the CDR3 is TGTGCCAGCGGCTCATCCCGGCAGGCGAACACTGAAGCTTTCTTT.

This clonotype qualifies as medium-sized. The chain carries TRBV28 and TRBJ1-2; D remains unclear. This CDR3 comprises 11 residues. The V gene's germline CDR1 is MDHEN and CDR2 SYDVKM. The V and J ends lost 6 bases and 8 bases respectively, with 10 bases between them. The CDR3 DNA reads as TGTGCCAGCAGCACCCCTAGGGGCTACACCTTC. Protein sequence: CASSTPRGYTF.

This clonotype occurred a few times. The V and J genes are TRBV7-8 and TRBJ1-1; weak D call: TRBD1 (5 bases). The CDR3 is 18 residues long. V was trimmed by 2 bases and J by 4 bases, leaving 23 bases between them. CDR1 SGHVS and CDR2 FQNEAQ come from the germline V gene. CDR3 bases: TGTGCCAGCAGCTTAAACCCCGGTAGACGAATACAGGCCACTGAAGCTTTCTTT. It translates to CASSLNPGRRIQATEAFF.

This clonotype was counted at least ten times. The chain couples TRBV10-3 to TRBJ1-5; D unclear. CDR3 size: 16 residues. The germline V gene encodes CDR1 ENHRY and CDR2 SYGVKD. The V gene lost 0 bases and the J gene lost 0 bases, with 9 bases spanning the gap. CDR3: CAISESPSDSNQPQHF. The CDR3 DNA sequence: TGTGCCATCAGTGAGTCTCCATCAGATAGCAATCAGCCCCAGCATTTT.

This clonotype was recorded many times. This chain connects TRBV7-2 to TRBJ2-1; D gene unclear. This CDR3 has 16 residues. The germline V gene has CDR1 SGHTA and CDR2 FQGNSA. V was cut by 1 base and J by 4 bases, with 14 bases left in between. CDR3 sequence (DNA): TGTGCCAGCAGCTTAGAACCCCCCCGCGGATACAATGAGCAGTTCTTC. Its translation: CASSLEPPRGYNEQFF.

The rearrangement joins TRBV19 to TRBJ1-6; D unresolved. With 4 bases removed from V and 8 bases from J, the gap between germline ends came to 6 bases. CDR1 and CDR2 from the germline V gene are LNHDA and SQIVND (reference sequence). CDR3 length: 12 residues. Here the CDR3 reads CASSKGDSPLHF. Here the CDR3 DNA reads TGTGCCAGTAGTAAGGGAGATTCACCCCTCCACTTT.

To note about this clonotype: A much larger clone lies one base from this, so it may be a read error. Without the conserved terminal phenylalanine or tryptophan, this CDR3 likely stems from a read error. This chain uses TRBV11-2 with TRBJ1-2; no clear D. The CDR3 runs 13 residues. Germline values: CDR1 SGHAT, CDR2 FQNNGV. V lost 5 bases, J lost 2 bases, and 9 bases lay in between. The DNA for the CDR3 is TGTGCCAGCAGCGAGGGCGGGAACTATGGCTACACCCTC. Translation: CASSEGGNYGYTL.

This clonotype is medium-sized (0.01 to 0.1%) within its sample. The rearrangement links TRBV30 to TRBJ2-3; 8 bases are a match to TRBD1. The CDR3 length is 14 residues. Germline CDR1 GTSNPN, CDR2 SVGIG (reference sequence). Unmatched junction bases numbered 8, after V lost 5 bases and J lost 4 bases. The CDR3 nucleotides are TGTGCCTGGGTGTTTCAGGGGGCCTCAGATACGCAGTATTTT. Its translation: CAWVFQGASDTQYF.

This sequence joins TRBV6-2 or TRBV6-3 and TRBJ2-1, with TRBD2 identical over 14 bases. V was clipped by 0 bases and J by 8 bases; unmatched bases: 12. CDR3 length: 19 residues. The V gene's germline CDR1 is MNHEY and CDR2 SVGEGT. For the CDR3, the DNA is TGTGCCAGCAGTTACTCGACTAGCGGGAGGGCGTTTTCTATGTATGAGCAGTTCTTC. Residues: CASSYSTSGRAFSMYEQFF.

In its sample, this clonotype was seen a few times. The chain uses TRBV10-3 and TRBJ1-2, with D unclear. CDR1 is ENHRY, CDR2 SYGVKD, per germline. The length of the CDR3 is 12 residues. Trimming pared 8 bases from V and 4 bases from J, leaving 11 bases between. In DNA form, the CDR3 reads TGTGCCATCGGGAAAGACCTCTATGGCTACACCTTC. Protein product: CAIGKDLYGYTF.